This TCR beta chain is from a study of blood T cells in healthy people across ages. Collection of roughly 9.6 milliliters of peripheral blood was performed for each donor. V was cut by 3 bases and J by 12 bases, with 8 bases left in between. Germline lookup yields CDR1 MGHRA and CDR2 YSYEKL. The CDR3 covers 11 residues. As for this clonotype: What it binds is not known.

The study, taken as a whole, reports: Higher diversity, along with more naive CD4+ cells, distinguished long-lived donors from aged donors.

A second PCR of roughly 7 to 11 cycles used a sample-barcoded 5' primer and a J-beta primer mix. Each CDR3 protein is one row after TCRdb ran MiXCR on the 5' RACE reads. Here the sample spans about 1.1 million distinct CDR3 sequences, under 40% being singletons. The TCR comes from a man aged 18 to 29 in good health. The sequenced material came from blood. The V gene is TRBV4-1, the J gene TRBJ1-4; D ambiguous. The CDR3 DNA follows: TGCGCCAGCAGCCACCGGTTGGAACTGTTTTTT. As protein: CASSHRLELFF.